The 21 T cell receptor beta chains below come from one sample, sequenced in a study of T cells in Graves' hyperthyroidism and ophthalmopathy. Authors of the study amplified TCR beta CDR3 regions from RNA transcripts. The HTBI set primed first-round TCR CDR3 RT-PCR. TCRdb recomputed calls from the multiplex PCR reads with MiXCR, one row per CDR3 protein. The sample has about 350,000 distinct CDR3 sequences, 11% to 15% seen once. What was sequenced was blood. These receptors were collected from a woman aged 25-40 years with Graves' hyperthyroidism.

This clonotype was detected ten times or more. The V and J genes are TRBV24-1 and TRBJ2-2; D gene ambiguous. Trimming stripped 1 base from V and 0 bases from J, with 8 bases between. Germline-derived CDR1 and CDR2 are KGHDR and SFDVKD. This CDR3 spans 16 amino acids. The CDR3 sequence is CATSDLVGANTGELFF. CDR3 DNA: TGTGCCACCAGTGATTTAGTAGGCGCGAACACCGGGGAGCTGTTTTTT.

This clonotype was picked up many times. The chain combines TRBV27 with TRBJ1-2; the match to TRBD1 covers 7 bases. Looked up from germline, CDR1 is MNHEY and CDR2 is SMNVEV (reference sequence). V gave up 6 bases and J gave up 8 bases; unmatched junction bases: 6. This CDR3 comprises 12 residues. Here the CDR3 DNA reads TGTGCCAGCAGGGGGACAGTTAAAGGCTACACCTTC. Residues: CASRGTVKGYTF.

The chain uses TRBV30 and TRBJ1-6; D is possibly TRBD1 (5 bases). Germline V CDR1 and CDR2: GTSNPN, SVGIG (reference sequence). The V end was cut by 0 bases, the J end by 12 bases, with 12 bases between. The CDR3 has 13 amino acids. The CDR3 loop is CAWSVQAGRPLHF. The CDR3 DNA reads TGTGCCTGGAGTGTACAGGCGGGGAGACCCCTCCACTTT. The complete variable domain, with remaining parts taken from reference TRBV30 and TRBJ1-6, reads SQTIHQWPATLVQPVGSPLSLECTVEGTSNPNLYWYRQAAGRGLQLLFYSVGIGQISSEVPQNLSASRPQDRQFILSSKKLLLSDSGFYLCAWSVQAGRPLHFGNGTRLTVT.

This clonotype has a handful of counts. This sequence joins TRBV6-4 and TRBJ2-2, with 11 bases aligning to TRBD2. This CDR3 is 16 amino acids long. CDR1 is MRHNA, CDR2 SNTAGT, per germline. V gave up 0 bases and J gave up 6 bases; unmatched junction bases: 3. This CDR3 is CASSDSRLAGPGELFF. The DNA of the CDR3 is TGTGCCAGCAGTGACTCGAGACTAGCGGGACCCGGGGAGCTGTTTTTT.

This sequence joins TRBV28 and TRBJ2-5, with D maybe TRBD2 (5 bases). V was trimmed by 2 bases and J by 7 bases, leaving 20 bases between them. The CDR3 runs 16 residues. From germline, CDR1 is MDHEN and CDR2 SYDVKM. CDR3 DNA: TGTGCCAGCAGTTTAGGAGGAGAGGTGACCCGAGGGACCCAGTACTTC. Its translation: CASSLGGEVTRGTQYF. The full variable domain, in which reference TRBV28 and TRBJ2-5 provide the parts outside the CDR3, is DVKVTQSSRYLVKRTGEKVFLECVQDMDHENMFWYRQDPGLGLRLIYFSYDVKMKEKGDIPEGYSVSREKKERFSLILESASTNQTSMYLCASSLGGEVTRGTQYFGPGTRLLVL.

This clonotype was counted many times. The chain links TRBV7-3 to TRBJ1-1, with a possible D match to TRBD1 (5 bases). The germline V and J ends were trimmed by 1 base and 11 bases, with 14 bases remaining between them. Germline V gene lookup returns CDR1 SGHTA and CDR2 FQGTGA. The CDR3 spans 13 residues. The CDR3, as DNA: TGTGCCAGCAGCTTAAACGCGGGGCTTCGCGCTTTCTTT. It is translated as CASSLNAGLRAFF.

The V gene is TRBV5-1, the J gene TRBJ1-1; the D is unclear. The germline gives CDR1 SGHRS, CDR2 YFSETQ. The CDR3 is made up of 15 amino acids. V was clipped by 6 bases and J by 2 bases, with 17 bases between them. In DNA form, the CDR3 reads TGCGCCAGCAATGCCCTGACCAGCAGTAACACTGAAGCTTTCTTT. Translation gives CASNALTSSNTEAFF.

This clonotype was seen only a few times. The CDR3 DNA follows: TGCAGCGCCAAACGGGGAGGGCCTAACAATGAGCAGTTCTTC. Translation gives CSAKRGGPNNEQFF. V and J are TRBV29-1 and TRBJ2-1, with 7 positions matching TRBD2. Germline-derived CDR1 and CDR2 are SQVTM and ANQGSEA. V trimming: 7 bases; J trimming: 5 bases; junction bases outside the gene matches: 11. This CDR3 comprises 14 residues.

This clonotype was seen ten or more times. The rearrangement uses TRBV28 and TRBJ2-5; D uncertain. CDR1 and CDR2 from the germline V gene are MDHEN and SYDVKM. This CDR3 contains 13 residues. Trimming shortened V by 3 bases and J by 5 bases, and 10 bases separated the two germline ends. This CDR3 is CASSFTEEETQYF. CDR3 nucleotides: TGTGCCAGCAGTTTCACAGAGGAGGAGACCCAGTACTTC.

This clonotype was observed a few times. This CDR3 is CATSLGLADYEQYF. CDR3 nucleotide sequence: TGTGCCACCAGCTTGGGACTAGCGGACTACGAGCAGTACTTC. The chain uses TRBV15 and TRBJ2-7, with 11 bases matching TRBD2. The length of the CDR3 is 14 residues. V was clipped by 5 bases and J by 3 bases; unmatched bases: 3. Germline V lookup: CDR1 LNHNV, CDR2 YYDKDF (reference sequence).

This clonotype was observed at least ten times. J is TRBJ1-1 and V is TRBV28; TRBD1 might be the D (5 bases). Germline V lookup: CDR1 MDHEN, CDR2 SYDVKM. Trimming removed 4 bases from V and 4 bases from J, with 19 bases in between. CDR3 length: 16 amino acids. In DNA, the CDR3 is TGTGCCAGCAGTTCATACCCGGGGCCTGGGGTCACTGAAGCTTTCTTT. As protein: CASSSYPGPGVTEAFF.

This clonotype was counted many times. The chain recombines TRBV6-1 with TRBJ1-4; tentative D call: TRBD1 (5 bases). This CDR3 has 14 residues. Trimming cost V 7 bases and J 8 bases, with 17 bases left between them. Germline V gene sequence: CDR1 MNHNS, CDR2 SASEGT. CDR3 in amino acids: CASTQGQRAEKLFF. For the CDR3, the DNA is TGTGCCAGCACCCAAGGACAAAGGGCCGAAAAACTGTTTTTT.

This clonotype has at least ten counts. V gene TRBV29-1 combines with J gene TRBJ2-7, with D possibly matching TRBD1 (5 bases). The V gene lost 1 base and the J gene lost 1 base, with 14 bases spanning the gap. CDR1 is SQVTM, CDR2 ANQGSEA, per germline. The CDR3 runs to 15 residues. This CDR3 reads CSVEGGDLLSYEQYF. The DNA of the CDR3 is TGCAGCGTTGAAGGGGGCGACCTACTTTCCTACGAGCAGTACTTC.

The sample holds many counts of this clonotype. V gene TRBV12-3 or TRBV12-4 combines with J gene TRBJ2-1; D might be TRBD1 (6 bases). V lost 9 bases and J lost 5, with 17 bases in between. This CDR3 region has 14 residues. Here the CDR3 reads CASGLLGANNEQFF. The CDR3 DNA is TGTGCCAGTGGGTTGTTGGGGGCCAACAATGAGCAGTTCTTC.

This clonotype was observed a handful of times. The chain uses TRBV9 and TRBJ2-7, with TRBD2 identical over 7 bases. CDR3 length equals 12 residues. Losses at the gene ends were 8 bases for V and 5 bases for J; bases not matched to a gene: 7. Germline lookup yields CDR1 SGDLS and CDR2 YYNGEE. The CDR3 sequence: CASGEGSHEQYF. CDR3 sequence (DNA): TGTGCCAGTGGGGAGGGATCCCACGAGCAGTACTTC.

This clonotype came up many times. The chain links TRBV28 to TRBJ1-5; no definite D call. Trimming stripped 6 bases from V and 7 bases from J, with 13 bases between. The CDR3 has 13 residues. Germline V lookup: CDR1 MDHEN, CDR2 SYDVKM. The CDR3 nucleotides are TGTGCCAGCAGGTGGGCGGTCGGGCAGCCCCAGCATTTT. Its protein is CASRWAVGQPQHF.

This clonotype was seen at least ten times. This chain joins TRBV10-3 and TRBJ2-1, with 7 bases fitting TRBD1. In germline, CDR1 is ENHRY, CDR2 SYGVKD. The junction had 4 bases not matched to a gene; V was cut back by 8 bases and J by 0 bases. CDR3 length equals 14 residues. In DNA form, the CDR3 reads TGTGCCATCCGGGACAGCCTCTCCTACAATGAGCAGTTCTTC. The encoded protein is CAIRDSLSYNEQFF.

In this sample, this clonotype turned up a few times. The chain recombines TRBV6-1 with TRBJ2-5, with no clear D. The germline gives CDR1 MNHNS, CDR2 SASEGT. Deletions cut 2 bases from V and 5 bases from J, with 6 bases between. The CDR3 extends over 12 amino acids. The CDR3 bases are TGTGCCAGCAGTGAAATTCGGGAGACCCAGTACTTC. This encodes CASSEIRETQYF.

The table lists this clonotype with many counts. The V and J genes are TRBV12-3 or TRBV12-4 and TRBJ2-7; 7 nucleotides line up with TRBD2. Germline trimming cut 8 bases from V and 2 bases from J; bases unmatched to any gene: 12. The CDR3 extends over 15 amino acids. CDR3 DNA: TGTGCCAGCGCCCCCGGGCGGGCGGGAGCCTACGAGCAGTACTTC. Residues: CASAPGRAGAYEQYF.

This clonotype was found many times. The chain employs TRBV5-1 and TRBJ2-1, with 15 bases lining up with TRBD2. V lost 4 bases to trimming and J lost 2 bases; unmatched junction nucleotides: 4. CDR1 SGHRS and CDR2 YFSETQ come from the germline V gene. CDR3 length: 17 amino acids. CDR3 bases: TGCGCCAGCAGCACGGGACTAGCGGGAGGTCCCTACAATGAGCAGTTCTTC. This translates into CASSTGLAGGPYNEQFF.

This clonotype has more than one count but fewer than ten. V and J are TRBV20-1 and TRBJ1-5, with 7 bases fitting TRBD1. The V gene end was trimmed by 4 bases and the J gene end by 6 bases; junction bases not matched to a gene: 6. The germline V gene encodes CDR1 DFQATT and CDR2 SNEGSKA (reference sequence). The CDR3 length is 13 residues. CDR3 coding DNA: TGCAGTGCTATCCAGCAGGGGGGTCAGCCCCAGCATTTT. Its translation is CSAIQQGGQPQHF.